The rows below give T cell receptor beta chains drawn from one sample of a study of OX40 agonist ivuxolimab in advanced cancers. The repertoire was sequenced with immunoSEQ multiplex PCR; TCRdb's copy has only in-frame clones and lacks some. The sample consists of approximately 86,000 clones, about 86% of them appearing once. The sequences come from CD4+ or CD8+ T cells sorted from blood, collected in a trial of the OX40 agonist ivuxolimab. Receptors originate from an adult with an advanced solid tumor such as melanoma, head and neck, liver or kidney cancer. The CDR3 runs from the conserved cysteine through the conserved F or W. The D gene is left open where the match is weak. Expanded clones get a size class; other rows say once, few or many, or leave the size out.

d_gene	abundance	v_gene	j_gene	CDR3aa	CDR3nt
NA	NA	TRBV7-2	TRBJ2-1	CASSLRAEGNEQFF	TGTGCCAGCAGCTTGAGGGCCGAAGGGAATGAGCAGTTCTTC
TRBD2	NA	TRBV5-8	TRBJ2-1	CASSFGLARGYNEQFF	TGTGCCAGCAGCTTTGGACTAGCGAGGGGCTACAATGAGCAGTTCTTC
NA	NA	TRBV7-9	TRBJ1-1	CASSPGAGNTEAFF	TGTGCCAGCAGCCCTGGGGCGGGAAACACTGAAGCTTTCTTT
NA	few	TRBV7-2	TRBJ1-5	CASSPRGGRNQPQHF	TGTGCCAGCAGCCCCAGGGGAGGGAGGAATCAGCCCCAGCATTTT
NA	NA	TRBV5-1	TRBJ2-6	CASSLVPGSTGANVLTF	TGCGCCAGCAGCTTGGTTCCGGGTTCTACGGGGGCCAACGTCCTGACTTTC
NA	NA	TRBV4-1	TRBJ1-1	CASSPLDPGNTEAFF	TGCGCCAGCAGCCCCCTCGACCCCGGTAACACTGAAGCTTTCTTT
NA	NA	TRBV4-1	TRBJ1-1	CASSQGVRVNTEAFF	TGCGCCAGCAGCCAAGGGGTCAGGGTGAACACTGAAGCTTTCTTT
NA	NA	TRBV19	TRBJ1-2	CASSPNLYGYTF	TGTGCCAGTAGTCCCAACCTCTATGGCTACACCTTC
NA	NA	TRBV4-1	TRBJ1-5	CASSQEFGQRNQPQHF	TGCGCCAGCAGCCAAGAGTTTGGACAGCGCAATCAGCCCCAGCATTTT
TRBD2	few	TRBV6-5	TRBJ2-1	CASSSRTSGMTDEQFF	TGTGCCAGCAGTTCCCGGACTAGCGGGATGACGGATGAGCAGTTCTTC
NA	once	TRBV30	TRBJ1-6	CAWNRGGSYNSPLHF	TGTGCCTGGAATAGGGGGGGCTCCTATAATTCACCCCTCCACTTT
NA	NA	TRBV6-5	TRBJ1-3	CASSYSPPQLGNTIYF	TGTGCCAGCAGTTACTCCCCCCCTCAACTAGGAAACACCATATATTTT
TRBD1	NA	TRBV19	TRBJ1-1	CASSNRGMNTEAFF	TGTGCCAGTAGTAACAGGGGGATGAACACTGAAGCTTTCTTT
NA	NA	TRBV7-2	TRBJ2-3	CASSMSTYTQYF	TGTGCCAGCAGCATGTCTACGTATACGCAGTATTTT
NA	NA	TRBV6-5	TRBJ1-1	CASSSSDRSLTEAFF	NA
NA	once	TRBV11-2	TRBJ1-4	CASSLVGRPNEKLFF	TGTGCCAGCAGCTTAGTAGGGCGACCTAATGAAAAACTGTTTTTT
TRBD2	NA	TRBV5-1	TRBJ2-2	CASSLGGLADTGELFF	TGCGCCAGCAGCTTGGGGGGACTAGCGGACACCGGGGAGCTGTTTTTT
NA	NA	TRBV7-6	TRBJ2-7	CASSPTNYEQYF	TGTGCCAGCAGCCCGACGAACTACGAGCAGTACTTC
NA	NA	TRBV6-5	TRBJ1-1	CASSYTDSEAFF	TGTGCCAGCAGTTACACTGACTCTGAAGCTTTCTTT
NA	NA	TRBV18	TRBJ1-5	CASSLGDVQPQHF	TGTGCCAGCTCACTAGGGGATGTGCAGCCCCAGCATTTT
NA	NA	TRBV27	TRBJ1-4	CASSFGGGYEKLFF	TGTGCCAGCAGTTTTGGCGGCGGCTATGAAAAACTGTTTTTT
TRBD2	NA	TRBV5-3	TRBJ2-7	CARSLARTSGRGEQYF	TGTGCCAGAAGCTTGGCAAGGACTAGCGGGAGGGGGGAGCAGTACTTC
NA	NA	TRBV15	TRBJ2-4	CATKLGGSAKNIQYF	TGTGCCACCAAACTAGGAGGGAGCGCCAAAAACATTCAGTACTTC
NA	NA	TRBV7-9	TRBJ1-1	CASSLTDKAFF	TGTGCCAGCAGCTTGACTGATAAAGCTTTCTTT
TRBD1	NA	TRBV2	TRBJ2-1	CATGQGGGNEQFF	TGTGCCACAGGACAGGGCGGAGGGAATGAGCAGTTCTTC
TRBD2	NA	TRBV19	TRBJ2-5	CASSIGLAGAQETQYF	TGTGCCAGTAGTATTGGGCTAGCGGGTGCCCAAGAGACCCAGTACTTC
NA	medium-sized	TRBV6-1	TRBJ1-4	CASKLLATNEKLFF	TGTGCCAGCAAGCTGCTTGCAACTAATGAAAAACTGTTTTTT
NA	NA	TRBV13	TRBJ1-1	CASSSDSRNTEAFF	TGTGCCAGCAGCTCGGACAGCCGGAACACTGAAGCTTTCTTT
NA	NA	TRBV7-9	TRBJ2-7	CASSAWTVGGGGRGYEQYF	TGTGCCAGCAGCGCTTGGACAGTAGGAGGAGGCGGGAGAGGTTACGAGCAGTACTTC
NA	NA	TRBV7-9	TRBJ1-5	CASSLMDQPQHF	TGTGCCAGCAGCTTAATGGATCAGCCCCAGCATTTT
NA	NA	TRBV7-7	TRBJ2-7	CASSLAWGSNYEQYF	TGTGCTAGCAGCTTAGCCTGGGGGTCTAACTACGAGCAGTACTTC
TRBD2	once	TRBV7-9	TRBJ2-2	CASSGGGGYTGELFF	TGTGCCAGCAGCGGCGGGGGAGGATACACCGGGGAGCTGTTTTTT
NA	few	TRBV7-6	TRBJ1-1	CASSSGLENTEAFF	TGTGCCAGCAGCTCGGGACTAGAGAACACTGAAGCTTTCTTT
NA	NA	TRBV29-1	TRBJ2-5	CSVAAMTSKQGTQYF	TGCAGCGTTGCCGCCATGACTAGTAAGCAGGGGACCCAGTACTTC
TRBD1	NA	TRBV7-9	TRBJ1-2	CASSLAPGTGIYGYTF	TGTGCCAGCAGCTTAGCCCCCGGGACAGGGATCTATGGCTACACCTTC
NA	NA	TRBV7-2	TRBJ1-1	CASSLIGIGKAFF	TGTGCCAGCAGCTTAATCGGTATAGGGAAAGCTTTCTTT
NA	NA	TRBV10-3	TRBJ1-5	CAISESVGGQPQHF	TGTGCCATCAGTGAGTCAGTTGGGGGTCAGCCCCAGCATTTT
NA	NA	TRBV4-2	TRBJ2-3	CASSQLGTSTDTQYF	TGTGCCAGCAGCCAACTGGGCACAAGCACAGATACGCAGTATTTT
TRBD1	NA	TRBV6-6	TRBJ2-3	CASKTGARTDTQYF	TGTGCCAGCAAGACAGGGGCGCGCACAGATACGCAGTATTTT
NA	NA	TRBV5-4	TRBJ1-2	CASSQDIRPDYGYTF	TGCGCCAGCAGCCAAGATATAAGGCCGGACTATGGCTACACCTTC
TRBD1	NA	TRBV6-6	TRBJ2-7	CASALGQGAYEQYF	TGTGCCAGCGCTCTGGGACAGGGAGCCTACGAGCAGTACTTC
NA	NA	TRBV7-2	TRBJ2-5	CASSQQSGLETQYF	TGTGCCAGCAGCCAACAATCAGGGCTCGAGACCCAGTACTTC
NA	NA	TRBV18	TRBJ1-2	CASSPRGGDPHYGYTF	TGTGCCAGCTCACCACGGGGCGGAGACCCACACTATGGCTACACCTTC
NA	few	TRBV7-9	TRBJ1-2	CASSPTNYGYTF	TGTGCCAGCAGCCCAACTAACTATGGCTACACCTTC
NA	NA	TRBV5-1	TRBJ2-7	CASRRQYEQYF	TGCGCCAGCAGACGTCAGTACGAGCAGTACTTC
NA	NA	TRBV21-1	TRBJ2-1	CASSKLPDLRDNEQFF	TGTGCCAGCAGCAAGCTGCCGGACCTAAGGGACAATGAGCAGTTCTTC
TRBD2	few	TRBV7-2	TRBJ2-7	CASSFTFSGSEQYF	TGTGCCAGCAGCTTCACATTTAGCGGGAGCGAGCAGTACTTC
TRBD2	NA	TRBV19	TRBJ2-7	CASSRRLADSYEQYF	TGTGCCAGTAGCCGACGACTAGCGGATTCCTACGAGCAGTACTTC
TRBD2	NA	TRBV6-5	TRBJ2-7	CASSRAGRGEQYF	TGTGCCAGCAGTCGAGCGGGAAGGGGCGAGCAGTACTTC
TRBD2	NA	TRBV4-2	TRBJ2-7	CASSQGLAADEQYF	TGTGCCAGCAGCCAAGGACTAGCGGCGGACGAGCAGTACTTC
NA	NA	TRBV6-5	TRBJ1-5	CASSRDFNQPQHF	TGTGCCAGCAGCAGGGATTTCAATCAGCCCCAGCATTTT
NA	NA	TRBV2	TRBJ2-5	CASDKWGSETQYF	TGTGCCAGCGATAAGTGGGGGAGTGAGACCCAGTACTTC
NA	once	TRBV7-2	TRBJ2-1	CASRLDRNEQFF	TGTGCCAGCAGGTTAGACCGTAATGAGCAGTTCTTC
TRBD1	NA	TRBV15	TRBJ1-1	CATSREQGESLPAFF	TGTGCCACCAGCAGAGAGCAGGGGGAGAGCCTTCCAGCTTTCTTT
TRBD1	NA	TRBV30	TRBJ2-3	CAWSRDRGTDTQYF	TGTGCCTGGAGTCGGGACAGGGGAACAGATACGCAGTATTTT
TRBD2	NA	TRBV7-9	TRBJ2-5	CATRGGVGETQYF	TGTGCCACCCGCGGGGGGGTGGGGGAGACCCAGTACTTC
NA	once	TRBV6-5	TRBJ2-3	CASRTTADTQYF	TGTGCCAGCAGGACAACGGCAGATACGCAGTATTTT
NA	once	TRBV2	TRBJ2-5	CASTPRDALQETQYF	TGTGCCAGCACCCCAAGGGACGCGTTGCAAGAGACCCAGTACTTC